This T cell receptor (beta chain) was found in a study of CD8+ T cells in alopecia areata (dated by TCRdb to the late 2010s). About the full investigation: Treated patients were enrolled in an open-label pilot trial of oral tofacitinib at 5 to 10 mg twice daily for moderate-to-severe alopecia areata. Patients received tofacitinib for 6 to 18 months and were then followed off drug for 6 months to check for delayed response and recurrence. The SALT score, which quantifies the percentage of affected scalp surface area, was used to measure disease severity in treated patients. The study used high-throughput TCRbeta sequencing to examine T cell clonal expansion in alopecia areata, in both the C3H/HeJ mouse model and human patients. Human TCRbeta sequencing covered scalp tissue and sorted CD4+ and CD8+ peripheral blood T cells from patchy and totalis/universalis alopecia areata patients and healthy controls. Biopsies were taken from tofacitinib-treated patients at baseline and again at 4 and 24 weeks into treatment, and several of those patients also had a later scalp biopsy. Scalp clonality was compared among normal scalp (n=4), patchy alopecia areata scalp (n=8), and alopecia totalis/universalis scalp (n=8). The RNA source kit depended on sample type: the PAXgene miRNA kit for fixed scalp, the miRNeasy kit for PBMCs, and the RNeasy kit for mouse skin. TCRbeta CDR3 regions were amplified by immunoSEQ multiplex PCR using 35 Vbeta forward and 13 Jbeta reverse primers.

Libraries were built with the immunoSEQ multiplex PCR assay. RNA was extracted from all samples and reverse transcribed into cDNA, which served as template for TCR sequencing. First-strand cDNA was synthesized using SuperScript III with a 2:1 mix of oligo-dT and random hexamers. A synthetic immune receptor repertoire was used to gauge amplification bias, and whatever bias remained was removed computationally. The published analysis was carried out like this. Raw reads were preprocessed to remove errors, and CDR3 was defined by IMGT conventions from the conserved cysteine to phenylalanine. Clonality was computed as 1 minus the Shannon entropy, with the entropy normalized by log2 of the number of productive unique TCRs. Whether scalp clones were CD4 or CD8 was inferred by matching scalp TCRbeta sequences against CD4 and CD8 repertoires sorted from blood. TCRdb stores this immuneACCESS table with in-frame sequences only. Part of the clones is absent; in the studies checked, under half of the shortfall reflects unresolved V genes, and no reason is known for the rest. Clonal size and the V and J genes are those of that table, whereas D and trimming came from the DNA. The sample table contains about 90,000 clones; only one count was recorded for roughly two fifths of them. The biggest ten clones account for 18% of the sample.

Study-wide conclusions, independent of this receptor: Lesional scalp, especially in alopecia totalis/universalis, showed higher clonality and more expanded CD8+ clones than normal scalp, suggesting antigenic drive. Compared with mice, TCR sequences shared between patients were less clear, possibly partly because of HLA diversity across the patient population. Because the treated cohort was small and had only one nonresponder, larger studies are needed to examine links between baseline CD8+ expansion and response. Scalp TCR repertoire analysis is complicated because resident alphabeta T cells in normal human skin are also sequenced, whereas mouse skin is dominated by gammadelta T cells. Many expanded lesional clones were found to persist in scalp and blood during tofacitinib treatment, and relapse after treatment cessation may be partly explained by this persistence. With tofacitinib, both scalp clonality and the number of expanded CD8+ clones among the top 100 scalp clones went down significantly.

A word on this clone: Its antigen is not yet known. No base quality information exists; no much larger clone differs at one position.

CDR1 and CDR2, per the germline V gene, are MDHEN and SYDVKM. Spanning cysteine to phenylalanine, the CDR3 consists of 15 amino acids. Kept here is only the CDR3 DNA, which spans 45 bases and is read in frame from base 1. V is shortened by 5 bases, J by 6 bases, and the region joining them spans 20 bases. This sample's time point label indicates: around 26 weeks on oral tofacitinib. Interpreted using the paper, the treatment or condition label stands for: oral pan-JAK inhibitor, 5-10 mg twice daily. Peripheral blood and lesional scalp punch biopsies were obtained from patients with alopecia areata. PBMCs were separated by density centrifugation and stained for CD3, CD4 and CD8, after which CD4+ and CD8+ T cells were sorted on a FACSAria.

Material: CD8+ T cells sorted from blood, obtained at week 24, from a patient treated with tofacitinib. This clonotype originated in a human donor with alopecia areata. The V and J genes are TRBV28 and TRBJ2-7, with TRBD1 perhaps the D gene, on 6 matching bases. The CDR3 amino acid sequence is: CASSLTGTYASEQYF. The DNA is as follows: TGTGCCAGCAGTCTTACCGGGACATACGCCTCCGAGCAGTACTTC. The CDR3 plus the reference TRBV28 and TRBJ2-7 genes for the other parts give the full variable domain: DVKVTQSSRYLVKRTGEKVFLECVQDMDHENMFWYRQDPGLGLRLIYFSYDVKMKEKGDIPEGYSVSREKKERFSLILESASTNQTSMYLCASSLTGTYASEQYFGPGTRLTVT.